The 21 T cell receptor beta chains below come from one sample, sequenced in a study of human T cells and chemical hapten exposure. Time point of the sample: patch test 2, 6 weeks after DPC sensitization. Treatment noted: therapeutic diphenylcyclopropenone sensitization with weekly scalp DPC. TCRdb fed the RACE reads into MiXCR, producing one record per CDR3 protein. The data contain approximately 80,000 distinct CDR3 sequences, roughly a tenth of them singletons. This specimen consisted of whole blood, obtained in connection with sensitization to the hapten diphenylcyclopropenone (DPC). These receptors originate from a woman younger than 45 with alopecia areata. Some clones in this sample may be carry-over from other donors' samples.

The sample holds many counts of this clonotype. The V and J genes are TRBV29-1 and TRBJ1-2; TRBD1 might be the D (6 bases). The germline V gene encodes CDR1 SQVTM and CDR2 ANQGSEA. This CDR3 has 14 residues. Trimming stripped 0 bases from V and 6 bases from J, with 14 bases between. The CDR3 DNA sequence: TGCAGCGTTGAAGATCAATGGGGGGCGGATGGCTACACCTTC. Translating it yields CSVEDQWGADGYTF.

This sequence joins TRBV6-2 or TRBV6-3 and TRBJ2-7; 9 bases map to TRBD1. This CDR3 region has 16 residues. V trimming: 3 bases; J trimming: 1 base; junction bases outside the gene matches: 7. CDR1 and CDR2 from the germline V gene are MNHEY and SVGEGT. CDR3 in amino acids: CASSYPLDRGSYEQYF. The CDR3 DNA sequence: TGTGCCAGCAGTTATCCTCTGGACAGGGGATCCTACGAGCAGTACTTC.

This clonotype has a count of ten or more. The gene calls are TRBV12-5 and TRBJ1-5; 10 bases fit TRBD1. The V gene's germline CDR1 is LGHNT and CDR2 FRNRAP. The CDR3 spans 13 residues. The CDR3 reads CASGTGDDQPQHF. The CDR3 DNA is TGTGCCTCCGGGACAGGGGACGATCAGCCCCAGCATTTT.

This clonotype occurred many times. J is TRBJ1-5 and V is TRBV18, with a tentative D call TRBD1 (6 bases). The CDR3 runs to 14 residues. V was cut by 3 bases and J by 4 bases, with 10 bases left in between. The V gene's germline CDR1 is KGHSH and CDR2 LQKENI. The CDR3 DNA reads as TGTGCCAGCTCACCCGCGGACAGAAATCAGCCCCAGCATTTT. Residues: CASSPADRNQPQHF.

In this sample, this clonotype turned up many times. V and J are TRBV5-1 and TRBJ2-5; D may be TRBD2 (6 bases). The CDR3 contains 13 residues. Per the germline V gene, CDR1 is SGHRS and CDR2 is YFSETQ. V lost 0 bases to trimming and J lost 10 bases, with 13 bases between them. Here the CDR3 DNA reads TGCGCCAGCAGCTTGGGGGACTCCAGAAACCAGTACTTC. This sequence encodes CASSLGDSRNQYF.

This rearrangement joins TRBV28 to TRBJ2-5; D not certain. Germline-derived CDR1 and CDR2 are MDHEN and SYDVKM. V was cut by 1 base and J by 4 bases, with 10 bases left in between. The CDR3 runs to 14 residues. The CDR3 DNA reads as TGTGCCAGCAGTTTATTTGGGTCCCGAGAGACCCAGTACTTC. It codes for CASSLFGSRETQYF.

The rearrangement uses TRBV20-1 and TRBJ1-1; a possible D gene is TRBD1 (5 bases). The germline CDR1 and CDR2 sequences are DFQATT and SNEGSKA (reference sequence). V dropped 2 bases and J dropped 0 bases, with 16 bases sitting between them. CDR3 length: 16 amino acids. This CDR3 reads CSARINSPGMNTEAFF. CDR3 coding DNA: TGCAGTGCTAGAATTAATTCGCCAGGGATGAACACTGAAGCTTTCTTT.

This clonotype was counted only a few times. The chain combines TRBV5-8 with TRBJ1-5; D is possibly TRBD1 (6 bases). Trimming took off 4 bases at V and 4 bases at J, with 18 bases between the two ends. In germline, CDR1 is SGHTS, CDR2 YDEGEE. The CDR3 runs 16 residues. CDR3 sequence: CASSSRDTGGNQPQHF. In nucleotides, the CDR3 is TGTGCCAGCAGCAGCCGGGACACCGGGGGGAATCAGCCCCAGCATTTT.

CDR3 sequence reads: CASSGQGRDYEQYF. The CDR3 nucleotides are TGTGCCAGCAGCGGACAGGGCAGGGACTACGAGCAGTACTTC. V usage is TRBV28 and J usage is TRBJ2-7; 8 positions agree with TRBD1. Germline V lookup: CDR1 MDHEN, CDR2 SYDVKM. Trimming at V came to 6 bases and at J to 3 bases, leaving 7 bases not matched to a gene. This CDR3 is 14 amino acids long.

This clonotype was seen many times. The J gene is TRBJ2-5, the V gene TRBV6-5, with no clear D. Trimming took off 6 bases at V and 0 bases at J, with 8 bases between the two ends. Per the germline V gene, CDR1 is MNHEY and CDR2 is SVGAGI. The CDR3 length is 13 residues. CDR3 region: CASRRLYQETQYF. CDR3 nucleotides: TGTGCCAGCAGACGACTGTACCAAGAGACCCAGTACTTC.

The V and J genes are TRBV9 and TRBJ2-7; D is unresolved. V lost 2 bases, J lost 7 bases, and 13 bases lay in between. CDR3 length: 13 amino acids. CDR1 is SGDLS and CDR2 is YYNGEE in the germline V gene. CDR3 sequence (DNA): TGTGCCAGCAGCGTTTACAGTCGTGGGGAGCAGTACTTC. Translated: CASSVYSRGEQYF.

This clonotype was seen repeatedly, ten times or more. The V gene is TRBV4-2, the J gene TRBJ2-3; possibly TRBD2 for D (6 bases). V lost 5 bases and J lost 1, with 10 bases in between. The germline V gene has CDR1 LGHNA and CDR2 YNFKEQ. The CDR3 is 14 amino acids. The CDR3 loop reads CASSTGLGTDTQYF. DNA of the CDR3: TGTGCCAGCAGCACGGGACTTGGCACAGATACGCAGTATTTT.

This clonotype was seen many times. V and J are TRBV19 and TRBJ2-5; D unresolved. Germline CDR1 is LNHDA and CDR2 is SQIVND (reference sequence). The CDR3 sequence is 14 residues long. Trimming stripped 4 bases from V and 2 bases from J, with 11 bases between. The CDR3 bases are TGTGCCAGTAGTACGAATCAGGAGCAAGAGACCCAGTACTTC. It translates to CASSTNQEQETQYF. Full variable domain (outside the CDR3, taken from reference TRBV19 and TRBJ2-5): DGGITQSPKYLFRKEGQNVTLSCEQNLNHDAMYWYRQDPGQGLRLIYYSQIVNDFQKGDIAEGYSVSREKKESFPLTVTSAQKNPTAFYLCASSTNQEQETQYFGPGTRLLVL.

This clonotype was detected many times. The CDR3 spells CASGGIGGGNYGYTF. Written as DNA, the CDR3 is TGTGCCAGCGGGGGAATCGGAGGGGGAAACTATGGCTACACCTTC. The genes are TRBV6-6 and TRBJ1-2; maybe TRBD1 (6 bases). The CDR3 loop spans 15 amino acids. Germline V CDR1 and CDR2: MNHNY, SVGAGI (reference sequence). The V end lost 8 bases, the J end lost 2 bases, and 18 bases lay between the germline ends.

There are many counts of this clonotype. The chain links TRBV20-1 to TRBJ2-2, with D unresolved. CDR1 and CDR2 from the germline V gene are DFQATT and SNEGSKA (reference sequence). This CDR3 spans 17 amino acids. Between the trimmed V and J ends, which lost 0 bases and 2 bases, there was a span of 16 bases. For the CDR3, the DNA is TGCAGTGCTAGAGATCTGGTGCAGTCCCCAAACACCGGGGAGCTGTTTTTT. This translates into CSARDLVQSPNTGELFF.

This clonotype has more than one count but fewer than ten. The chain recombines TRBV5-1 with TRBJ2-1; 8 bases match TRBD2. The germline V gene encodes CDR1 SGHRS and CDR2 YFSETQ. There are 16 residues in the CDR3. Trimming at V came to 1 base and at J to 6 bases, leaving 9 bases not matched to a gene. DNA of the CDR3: TGCGCCAGCAGCTTGTCGCCGGGAGGGAACGGCAATGAGCAGTTCTTC. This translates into CASSLSPGGNGNEQFF.

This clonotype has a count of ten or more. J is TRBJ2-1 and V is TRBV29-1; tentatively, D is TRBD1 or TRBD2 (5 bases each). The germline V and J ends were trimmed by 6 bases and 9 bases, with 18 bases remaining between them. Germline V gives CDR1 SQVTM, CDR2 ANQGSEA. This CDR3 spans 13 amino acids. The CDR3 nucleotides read TGCAGCGTCGGACAAGGAACGGGGTTTGAGCAGTTCTTC. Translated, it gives CSVGQGTGFEQFF.

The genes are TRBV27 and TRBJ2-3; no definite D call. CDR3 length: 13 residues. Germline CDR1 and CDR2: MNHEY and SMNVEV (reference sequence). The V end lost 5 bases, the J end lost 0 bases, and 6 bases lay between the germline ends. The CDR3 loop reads CASSERSTDTQYF. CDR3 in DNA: TGTGCCAGCAGTGAACGTAGCACAGATACGCAGTATTTT.

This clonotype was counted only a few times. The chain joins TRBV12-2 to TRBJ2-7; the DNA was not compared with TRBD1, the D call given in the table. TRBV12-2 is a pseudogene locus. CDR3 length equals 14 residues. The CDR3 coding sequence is TGTGCAAGCCCCCCCGTCGGTCCTTTTTACGAGCAGTACTTC. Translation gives CASPPVGPFYEQYF.

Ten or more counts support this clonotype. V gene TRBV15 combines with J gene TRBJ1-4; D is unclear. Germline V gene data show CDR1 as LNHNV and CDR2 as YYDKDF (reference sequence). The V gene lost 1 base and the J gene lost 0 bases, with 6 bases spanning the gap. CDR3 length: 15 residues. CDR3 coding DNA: TGTGCCACCAGCAGAGTCATTGCAACTAATGAAAAACTGTTTTTT. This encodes CATSRVIATNEKLFF.

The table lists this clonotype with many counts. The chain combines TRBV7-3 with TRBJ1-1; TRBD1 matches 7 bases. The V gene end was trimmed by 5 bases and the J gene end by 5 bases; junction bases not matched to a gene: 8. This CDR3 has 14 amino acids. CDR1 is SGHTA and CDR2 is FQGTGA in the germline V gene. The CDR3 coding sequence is TGTGCCAGCAGCGTACAGGGGCCGGGTACTGAAGCTTTCTTT. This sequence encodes CASSVQGPGTEAFF.